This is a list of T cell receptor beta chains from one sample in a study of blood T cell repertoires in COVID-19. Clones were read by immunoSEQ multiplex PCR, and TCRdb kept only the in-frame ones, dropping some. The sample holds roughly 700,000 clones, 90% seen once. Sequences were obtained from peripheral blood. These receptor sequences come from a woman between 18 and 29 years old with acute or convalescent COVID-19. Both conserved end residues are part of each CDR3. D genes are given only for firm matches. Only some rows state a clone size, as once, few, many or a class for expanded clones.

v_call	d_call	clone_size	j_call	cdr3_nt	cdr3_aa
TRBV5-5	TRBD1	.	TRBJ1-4	TGTGCCAGCAGCCGTGACAGGGGCGAACCAACTAATGAAAAACTGTTTTTT	CASSRDRGEPTNEKLFF
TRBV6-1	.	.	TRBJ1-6	TGTGCCAGCAGTGACCCGGGACTGTCGATACTCCACTTT	CASSDPGLSILHF
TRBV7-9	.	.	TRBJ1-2	TGTGCCAGCAGCCTAGACGCAGGGGTGGGGAATGGCTACACCTTC	CASSLDAGVGNGYTF
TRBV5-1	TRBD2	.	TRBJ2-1	TGCGCCAGCAGCCCTGGGCCTAGCGGGGTACCCTACAATGAGCAGTTCTTC	CASSPGPSGVPYNEQFF
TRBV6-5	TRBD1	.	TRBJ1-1	TGTGCCAGCAGCTCGACAGGGACTGAAGCTTTCTTT	CASSSTGTEAFF
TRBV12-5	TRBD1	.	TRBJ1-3	TGTGCTACCCGCGACAGGGCGGTAGACACCATATATTTT	CATRDRAVDTIYF
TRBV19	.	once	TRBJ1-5	TGTGCCAGTAGTATAGTTCGACACCGATATAGCAATCAGCCCCAGCATTTT	CASSIVRHRYSNQPQHF
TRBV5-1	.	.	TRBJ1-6	TGCGCCAGCAGCTTGGAACTAGGTTCACCCCTCCACTTT	CASSLELGSPLHF
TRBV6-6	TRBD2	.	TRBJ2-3	TGTGCCAGCAGTTACCCGGGACTAGCAAGACCAGATACGCAGTATTTT	CASSYPGLARPDTQYF
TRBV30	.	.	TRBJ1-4	TGTGCCTGGAGTGTACTCGAAAAACTGTTTTTT	CAWSVLEKLFF
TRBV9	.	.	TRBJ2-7	TGTGCCAGCAGCGTCCCCGGAGGGGAGCAGTACTTC	CASSVPGGEQYF
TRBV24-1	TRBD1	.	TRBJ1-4	TGTGCCACCGGGGGGGGACAGGGGTCTGAAAAACTGTTTTTT	CATGGGQGSEKLFF
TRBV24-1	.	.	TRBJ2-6	TGTGCCACCAGTGATCCCGGGACAGGGGCCAACGTCCTGACTTTC	CATSDPGTGANVLTF
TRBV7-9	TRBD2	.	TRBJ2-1	TGTGCCAGCAGCGCGCCGGGACTAGCGGGGGGGCAAGATGAGCAGTTCTTC	CASSAPGLAGGQDEQFF
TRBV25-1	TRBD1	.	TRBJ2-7	TGTGCCAGCAGTCGGACAGGGAAGGCGTCGTACGAGCAGTACTTC	CASSRTGKASYEQYF
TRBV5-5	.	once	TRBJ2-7	TGTGCCAGCAGCTTTTTCCGGGGGAGCTCCTACGAGCAGTACTTC	CASSFFRGSSYEQYF
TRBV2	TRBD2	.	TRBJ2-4	TGTGCCAGCGGGGCTAGCGGGGGACCACTAGCCAAAAACATTCAGTACTTC	CASGASGGPLAKNIQYF
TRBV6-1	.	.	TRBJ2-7	TGTGCCAGCAGTGAAACCGTAGGGGGGGGCCTGGGGACCTACGAGCAGTACTTC	CASSETVGGGLGTYEQYF
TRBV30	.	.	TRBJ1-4	TGTGCCTGTCTAAGCGGGCTGGATGAAAAACTGTTTTTT	CACLSGLDEKLFF
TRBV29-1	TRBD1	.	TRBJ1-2	TGCAGCGTTGAAGAGGGGACAGCCTATGGCTACACCTTC	CSVEEGTAYGYTF
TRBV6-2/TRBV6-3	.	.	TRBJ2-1	TGTGCCAGCAGTTACGGAGTAGATCCCAATGAGCAGTTCTTC	CASSYGVDPNEQFF
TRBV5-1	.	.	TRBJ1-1	TGCGCCAGCAGCGGCTTAGGACGGGGAAACACTGAAGCTTTCTTT	CASSGLGRGNTEAFF
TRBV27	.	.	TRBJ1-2	TGTGCCAGCAGTTACGAGGGGACAAACTATGGCTACACCTTC	CASSYEGTNYGYTF
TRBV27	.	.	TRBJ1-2	TGTGCCAGCAGTTTATTAGGAGGCCCCAATGGCTACACCTTC	CASSLLGGPNGYTF
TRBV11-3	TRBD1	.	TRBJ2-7	TGTGCCAGCAGCAGCCGGGACAGGGAGTACGAGCAGTACTTC	CASSSRDREYEQYF
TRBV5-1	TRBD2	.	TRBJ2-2	TGCGCCAGCAGCCCGAATAGCGGGGGGGCCGCCGGGGAGCTGTTTTTT	CASSPNSGGAAGELFF
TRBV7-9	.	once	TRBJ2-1	TGTGCCAGCAGCTTAGCCCAGGGGCCACGGTTTAATGAGCAGTTCTTC	CASSLAQGPRFNEQFF
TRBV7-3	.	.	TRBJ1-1	TGTGCCAGCAGGGCAGGGTTGGGCACTGAAGCTTTCTTT	CASRAGLGTEAFF
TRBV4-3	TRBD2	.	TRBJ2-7	TGCGCCAGCAGCCCGAGCCTAGCGGGGTACTCCTACGAGCAGTACTTC	CASSPSLAGYSYEQYF
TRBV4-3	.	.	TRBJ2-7	TGCGCCAGCAGCCCAGGTAGCGGAGGGTACGAGCAGTACTTC	CASSPGSGGYEQYF
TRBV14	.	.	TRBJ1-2	TGTGCCAGCAGCCAAGTCGGGAAGGGAAGGGATCTCTACACCTTC	CASSQVGKGRDLYTF
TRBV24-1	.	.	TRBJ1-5	TGTGCCACCAGTGACGCGGGCCGTCCCGATCAGCCCCAGCATTTT	CATSDAGRPDQPQHF
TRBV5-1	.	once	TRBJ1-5	TGCGCCAGCAACCCAGCCACAGGGAAAGAGCCCCAGCATTTT	CASNPATGKEPQHF
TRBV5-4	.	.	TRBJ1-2	TGTGCCAGCAGCCCAGACAGCACACATAACTATGGCTACACCTTC	CASSPDSTHNYGYTF
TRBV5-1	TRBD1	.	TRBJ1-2	TGCGCCAGCAGCCCAAGTTGGGAAGGGGGCCATGGCTACACCTTC	CASSPSWEGGHGYTF
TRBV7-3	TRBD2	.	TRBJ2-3	TGTGCCAGCAGCTTATTCCGGGGGGCAGATACGCAGTATTTT	CASSLFRGADTQYF
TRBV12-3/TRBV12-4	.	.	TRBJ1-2	TGTGCCAGCAGTTTCCGCGACAGCTATGGCTACACCTTC	CASSFRDSYGYTF
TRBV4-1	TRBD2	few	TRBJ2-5	TGCGCCAGCAGCCAACACGGGGGGGCTCGAGAGACCCAGTACTTC	CASSQHGGARETQYF
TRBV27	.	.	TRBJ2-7	TGTGCCAGCAGTTTATCGATTTCGGGCGAGCAGTACTTC	CASSLSISGEQYF
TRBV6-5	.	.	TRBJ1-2	TGTGCCAGCAGATCCCGGTGGTACGGCTACACCTTC	CASRSRWYGYTF
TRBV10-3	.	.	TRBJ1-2	TGTGCCATCAGTGATCCGTCCTATGGCTACACCTTC	CAISDPSYGYTF
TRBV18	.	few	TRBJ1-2	TGTGCCAGCTCACCCTCCCGAGGGTCAGGCTATGGCTACACCTTC	CASSPSRGSGYGYTF
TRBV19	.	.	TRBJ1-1	TGTGCCAGTAGGACAACGGGGTGGGGAACTGAAGCTTTCTTT	CASRTTGWGTEAFF
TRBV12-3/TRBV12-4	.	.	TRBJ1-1	TGTGCCAGCAGTCGGGTAGGGAGTACTGAAGCTTTCTTT	CASSRVGSTEAFF
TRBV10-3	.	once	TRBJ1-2	TGTGCCATCAGTGAGCCAACCCTCGGGGGATCCTTCGGCTACACCTTC	CAISEPTLGGSFGYTF